A selection of T cell receptor beta chains follows, all from one sample in a study of CD8+ T cells in alopecia areata. Using immunoSEQ multiplex PCR, the repertoire was profiled, and TCRdb retains in-frame clones only, with some absent. Found here are 120,000 or so clones, 60% to 65% of them singletons; the top ten hold 5% to 7%. This specimen was CD4+ T cells sorted from blood, taken at week 4, from a patient treated with tofacitinib. These receptors came from a human donor with alopecia areata. The CDR3 runs from the conserved cysteine through the conserved F or W. Fields, in order: J gene, V gene, D gene, clone size, CDR3 DNA, CDR3 protein. A D gene is named only where the DNA matches it firmly. Size values are once, few and many counts, or a class for expanded clones, and some rows have none.

j_gene: TRBJ1-1; v_gene: TRBV14; d_gene: TRBD1; abundance: NA; CDR3nt: TGTGCCAGCAGCCAATACAGGGGTGGGAGCACTGAAGCTTTCTTT; CDR3aa: CASSQYRGGSTEAFF
j_gene: TRBJ2-1; v_gene: TRBV30; d_gene: TRBD1; abundance: NA; CDR3nt: TGTGCCTGGAGCCGGCAGGGGGCGAATGAGCAGTTCTTC; CDR3aa: CAWSRQGANEQFF
j_gene: TRBJ2-1; v_gene: TRBV29-1; d_gene: TRBD2; abundance: NA; CDR3nt: TGCAGCGTCGTAAGCGGGAGGGGATACAATGAGCAGTTCTTC; CDR3aa: CSVVSGRGYNEQFF
j_gene: TRBJ2-2; v_gene: TRBV6-1; d_gene: NA; abundance: NA; CDR3nt: TGTGCCAGCACCCAAAGAGACGGTTACACCGGGGAGCTGTTTTTT; CDR3aa: CASTQRDGYTGELFF
j_gene: TRBJ2-1; v_gene: TRBV2; d_gene: TRBD1; abundance: NA; CDR3nt: TGTGCCAGCAGACAGGGGTGGGGCAATGAGCAGTTCTTC; CDR3aa: CASRQGWGNEQFF
j_gene: TRBJ2-1; v_gene: TRBV30; d_gene: NA; abundance: few; CDR3nt: TGTGCCTGGAGCGGAGTGGGCAATGAGCAGTTCTTC; CDR3aa: CAWSGVGNEQFF
j_gene: TRBJ1-2; v_gene: TRBV7-2; d_gene: TRBD1; abundance: NA; CDR3nt: TGTGCCAGCAGCTCTCGACAGGGGGCGCATGGCTACACCTTC; CDR3aa: CASSSRQGAHGYTF
j_gene: TRBJ2-7; v_gene: TRBV15; d_gene: TRBD2; abundance: few; CDR3nt: TGTGCCACCAGCAGAGATTCAAGCGGGACTAGCGGGGAGTACTTC; CDR3aa: CATSRDSSGTSGEYF
j_gene: TRBJ2-3; v_gene: TRBV5-6; d_gene: NA; abundance: NA; CDR3nt: TGTGCCAGCAGTTACTCAGATACGCAGTATTTT; CDR3aa: CASSYSDTQYF
j_gene: TRBJ2-5; v_gene: TRBV7-9; d_gene: NA; abundance: NA; CDR3nt: TGTGCCAGCAGCTCCCCGGAGCGGCGAGGGGAGACCCAGTACTTC; CDR3aa: CASSSPERRGETQYF
j_gene: TRBJ1-5; v_gene: TRBV29-1; d_gene: NA; abundance: few; CDR3nt: TGCAGCGTGGGCCAGTTAAATCAGCCCCAGCATTTT; CDR3aa: CSVGQLNQPQHF
j_gene: TRBJ1-2; v_gene: TRBV5-6; d_gene: TRBD1; abundance: NA; CDR3nt: TGTGCCAGCAGCTCCGGGACAGTTAACTATGGCTACACCTTC; CDR3aa: CASSSGTVNYGYTF
j_gene: TRBJ2-7; v_gene: TRBV5-1; d_gene: NA; abundance: NA; CDR3nt: TGCGCCAGCAGCTTGGAACAGGGCTACGAGCAGTACTTC; CDR3aa: CASSLEQGYEQYF
j_gene: TRBJ2-6; v_gene: TRBV11-2; d_gene: NA; abundance: few; CDR3nt: TGTGCCAGCAGCTTAGATCGACCAGGGGCTGGGGCCAACGTCCTGACTTTC; CDR3aa: CASSLDRPGAGANVLTF
j_gene: TRBJ2-1; v_gene: TRBV30; d_gene: NA; abundance: NA; CDR3nt: TGTGCCTGGAGTGTCGTAGGTGAGCAGTTCTTC; CDR3aa: CAWSVVGEQFF
j_gene: TRBJ1-1; v_gene: TRBV28; d_gene: NA; abundance: NA; CDR3nt: TGTGCCAGCAGTTTGATGAACACTGAAGCTTTCTTT; CDR3aa: CASSLMNTEAFF
j_gene: TRBJ1-2; v_gene: TRBV30; d_gene: TRBD1; abundance: few; CDR3nt: TGTGCCTGGAGCCTGGACAGGGTATCCGGCTACACCTTC; CDR3aa: CAWSLDRVSGYTF
j_gene: TRBJ1-1; v_gene: TRBV2; d_gene: TRBD1; abundance: NA; CDR3nt: TGTGCCAGCACCCCGGGACAGTTGAACACTGAAGCTTTCTTT; CDR3aa: CASTPGQLNTEAFF
j_gene: TRBJ1-2; v_gene: TRBV5-1; d_gene: TRBD1; abundance: NA; CDR3nt: TGCGCCAGCAGCTGGACAGGGGGCCAGTGGGGCTACACCTTC; CDR3aa: CASSWTGGQWGYTF
j_gene: TRBJ2-1; v_gene: TRBV29-1; d_gene: NA; abundance: NA; CDR3nt: TGCAGCGTGAGCCTCCGACTATCCAGTGAGCAGTTCTTC; CDR3aa: CSVSLRLSSEQFF
j_gene: TRBJ2-3; v_gene: TRBV4-1; d_gene: TRBD2; abundance: NA; CDR3nt: TGCGCCAGCAGCCAAGAGGGGACTAACACAGATACGCAGTATTTT; CDR3aa: CASSQEGTNTDTQYF
j_gene: TRBJ2-2; v_gene: TRBV25-1; d_gene: NA; abundance: NA; CDR3nt: TGTGCCAGCAGTGTTAGCACCGGGGAGCTGTTTTTT; CDR3aa: CASSVSTGELFF
j_gene: TRBJ2-1; v_gene: TRBV5-6; d_gene: TRBD2; abundance: NA; CDR3nt: TGTGCCAGCAGCAAGACGGGCGGGGGGGAATACAATGAGCAGTTCTTC; CDR3aa: CASSKTGGGEYNEQFF
j_gene: TRBJ1-2; v_gene: TRBV2; d_gene: NA; abundance: NA; CDR3nt: TGTGCCAGCAGTGAACTCGGGCAGGGCGCTGCTGGCTACACCTTC; CDR3aa: CASSELGQGAAGYTF
j_gene: TRBJ2-5; v_gene: TRBV29-1; d_gene: NA; abundance: few; CDR3nt: TGCAGCGTTGATGACAGAGAGACCCAGTACTTC; CDR3aa: CSVDDRETQYF
j_gene: TRBJ2-1; v_gene: TRBV7-2; d_gene: NA; abundance: few; CDR3nt: TGTGCCAGCAAAAGGGGGGGTTCTGGCAATGAGCAGTTCTTC; CDR3aa: CASKRGGSGNEQFF
j_gene: TRBJ2-1; v_gene: TRBV29-1; d_gene: NA; abundance: few; CDR3nt: TGCAGCGTTGAAGATATCGGCTCGGGCTTCAACAATGAGCAGTTCTTC; CDR3aa: CSVEDIGSGFNNEQFF
j_gene: TRBJ2-4; v_gene: TRBV29-1; d_gene: NA; abundance: NA; CDR3nt: TGCAGCGCTCTGATCTCGGCCAAAAACATTCAGTACTTC; CDR3aa: CSALISAKNIQYF
j_gene: TRBJ2-1; v_gene: TRBV30; d_gene: TRBD1; abundance: NA; CDR3nt: TGTGCCTGGATTACCAGGGGGTCCTACAATGAGCAGTTCTTC; CDR3aa: CAWITRGSYNEQFF
j_gene: TRBJ1-1; v_gene: TRBV5-1; d_gene: NA; abundance: many; CDR3nt: NA; CDR3aa: CASSPQYFGTEAFF
j_gene: TRBJ1-1; v_gene: TRBV29-1; d_gene: NA; abundance: NA; CDR3nt: TGCAGCGTTTTCGCCCCCCGAGTGAACACTGAAGCTTTCTTT; CDR3aa: CSVFAPRVNTEAFF
j_gene: TRBJ2-7; v_gene: TRBV27; d_gene: NA; abundance: NA; CDR3nt: TGTGCCAGCAGTTTAACCAGCGACGGAGGCTACGAGCAGTACTTC; CDR3aa: CASSLTSDGGYEQYF
j_gene: TRBJ2-7; v_gene: TRBV7-2; d_gene: NA; abundance: NA; CDR3nt: TGTGCCAGCAGCGAATGGGGGCCGGGGGGAAGCGAGCAGTACTTC; CDR3aa: CASSEWGPGGSEQYF
j_gene: TRBJ2-1; v_gene: TRBV29-1; d_gene: NA; abundance: NA; CDR3nt: TGCAGCGTTGAAGGCATGGGGAGGAATGAGCAGTTCTTC; CDR3aa: CSVEGMGRNEQFF
j_gene: TRBJ1-3; v_gene: TRBV30; d_gene: NA; abundance: NA; CDR3nt: TGTGCCTGGAGTACTCCGGGACACTTTCAGTACACCATATATTTT; CDR3aa: CAWSTPGHFQYTIYF
j_gene: TRBJ2-5; v_gene: TRBV4-3; d_gene: NA; abundance: once; CDR3nt: TGCGCCAGCAGCCAAGATCGGGCAGGCCAAGAGACCCAGTACTTC; CDR3aa: CASSQDRAGQETQYF
j_gene: TRBJ2-5; v_gene: TRBV7-3; d_gene: NA; abundance: NA; CDR3nt: TGTGCCTCAGGGGGGACAGACCAAGAGACCCAGTACTTC; CDR3aa: CASGGTDQETQYF
j_gene: TRBJ2-3; v_gene: TRBV7-2; d_gene: NA; abundance: few; CDR3nt: TGTGCCAGCAGTCGCCAACCGGGGCCGTCAGATACGCAGTATTTT; CDR3aa: CASSRQPGPSDTQYF
j_gene: TRBJ1-6; v_gene: TRBV4-3; d_gene: NA; abundance: NA; CDR3nt: TGCGCCAGCAGCCAAGAAAGCGCAGGGGATTCACCCCTCCACTTT; CDR3aa: CASSQESAGDSPLHF
j_gene: TRBJ2-3; v_gene: TRBV5-4; d_gene: NA; abundance: NA; CDR3nt: TGTGCCAGCAGCCTGAGGGCACCCACAGATACGCAGTATTTT; CDR3aa: CASSLRAPTDTQYF